This T cell receptor beta chain is drawn from a study of cytomegalovirus exposure and HLA in healthy donors. Trimming pared 4 bases from V and 4 bases from J, leaving 5 bases between. The germline V gene has CDR1 SNHLY and CDR2 FYNNEI. CDR3 length: 11 residues. 60 Vbeta and 13 Jbeta primers were used in PCR. TCRdb's table, derived via immunoSEQ multiplex PCR, lists solely in-frame clones and lacks some. Here the sample spans roughly 34,000 clones, 80% being singletons. The chain uses TRBV2 and TRBJ2-7; the D is unclear. The sequencing input was PBMCs. The TCR sequence derives from a male donor in good health and CMV-seronegative. The DNA for the CDR3 is TGTGCCAGCAGTGCCGGTTACGAGCAGTACTTC. It is translated as CASSAGYEQYF.